These 5 T cell receptor beta chains share one sample of origin, sequenced in a study of blood T cell repertoires in COVID-19. Only in-frame clones appear in the TCRdb table, and some are missing; sequencing was by immunoSEQ multiplex PCR. The profile shows 150,000 to 160,000 clones, 91% of them singletons. Sequencing was performed on peripheral blood. The receptors stem from a man over 45 with acute or convalescent COVID-19.

The chain uses TRBV19 and TRBJ1-5; D is perhaps TRBD1 (5 bases). The germline V and J ends were trimmed by 2 bases and 7 bases, with 9 bases remaining between them. The germline V gene encodes CDR1 LNHDA and CDR2 SQIVND (reference sequence). The CDR3 extends over 13 amino acids. The CDR3 DNA is TGTGCCAGTAGTATACAGGGTGAACAGCCCCAGCATTTT. This encodes CASSIQGEQPQHF.

The V and J genes are TRBV6-5 and TRBJ1-2; 7 positions agree with TRBD1. Germline CDR1 and CDR2: MNHEY and SVGAGI. Germline trimming cut 4 bases from V and 6 bases from J; bases unmatched to any gene: 11. CDR3 length: 15 amino acids. This CDR3 is CASSFTGALSNGYTF. In nucleotides, the CDR3 is TGTGCCAGCAGTTTTACAGGGGCGTTATCCAATGGCTACACCTTC.

This chain links TRBV27 with TRBJ2-7; TRBD1 agrees at 7 bases. From germline, CDR1 is MNHEY and CDR2 SMNVEV (reference sequence). V lost 6 bases, J lost 4 bases, and 15 bases stayed unmatched. The CDR3 totals 16 residues. The CDR3: CASSPRSWDRIYEQYF. Written as DNA, the CDR3 is TGTGCCAGCAGCCCCAGATCTTGGGACAGAATTTACGAGCAGTACTTC.

The rearrangement joins TRBV28 to TRBJ1-3; D not certain. V lost 7 bases and J 3 bases, leaving 7 bases between the germline ends. This CDR3 is 12 amino acids long. Germline-derived CDR1 and CDR2 are MDHEN and SYDVKM. CDR3 in amino acids: CASMGLGNTIYF. In nucleotides, the CDR3 is TGTGCCAGCATGGGCCTTGGAAACACCATATATTTT.

CDR3: CASSFGQLNTGELFF. Here the CDR3 DNA reads TGTGCCAGCAGTTTCGGACAACTAAACACCGGGGAGCTGTTTTTT. This sequence joins TRBV28 and TRBJ2-2; tentative D call: TRBD1 (5 bases). Germline V gene lookup returns CDR1 MDHEN and CDR2 SYDVKM. The CDR3 consists of 15 residues. V was shortened by 3 bases and J by 2 bases, with 10 bases between the two germline ends.